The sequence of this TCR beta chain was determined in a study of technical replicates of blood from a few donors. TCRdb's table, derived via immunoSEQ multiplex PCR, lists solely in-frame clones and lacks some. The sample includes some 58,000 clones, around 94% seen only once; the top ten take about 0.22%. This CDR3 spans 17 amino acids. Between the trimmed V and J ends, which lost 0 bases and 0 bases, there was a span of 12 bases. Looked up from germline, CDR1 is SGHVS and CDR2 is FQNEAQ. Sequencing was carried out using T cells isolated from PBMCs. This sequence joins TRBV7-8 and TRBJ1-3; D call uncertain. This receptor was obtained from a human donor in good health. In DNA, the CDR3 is TGTGCCAGCAGCTTAGCTAGGAGCACCTTCTCTGGAAACACCATATATTTT. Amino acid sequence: CASSLARSTFSGNTIYF.